This T cell receptor beta chain was recovered during a study of pediatric ulcerative colitis. Study-wide points: In rectum, acute severe colitis had expanded clones and less diversity.

Worth noting for this clone: Its antigen remains unidentified.

Controls had normal endoscopy and no IBD diagnosis within a year. The assay was run at survey level. Using immunoSEQ multiplex PCR, the repertoire was profiled, and TCRdb retains in-frame clones only, with some absent. The sample gives 45,000 to 75,000 clones, 75% to 90% of which show up once; around 1.5% is in the top ten. Sequenced: blood. The sequence came from a boy between 10 and 17 years old who was a control in a study of pediatric ulcerative colitis.

The CDR3 loop reads CAWMDNTPYGYTF. CDR3 DNA: TGTGCCTGGATGGACAACACACCCTATGGCTACACCTTC. The J gene is TRBJ1-2, the V gene TRBV30; a possible D gene is TRBD1 (5 bases). CDR3 length: 13 amino acids. The V end lost 4 bases, the J end lost 4 bases, and 13 bases lay between the germline ends. The germline V gene has CDR1 GTSNPN and CDR2 SVGIG (reference sequence).